This T cell receptor (beta chain) was identified in a study of T cells in Graves' hyperthyroidism and ophthalmopathy. Study results and caveats: In blood, most of the thyroid clonotypes expanded above 0.001 were also present. It was a median approximately 6 months before onset that the model predicted ophthalmopathy.

Lactation, pregnancy, other autoimmune disease or uncontrolled infection led to exclusion of patients. Authors of the study amplified TCR beta CDR3 regions from RNA transcripts. The TCR CDR3 was amplified in a first-round RT-PCR using the HTBI primer set. TCRdb reprocessed the multiplex PCR reads via MiXCR and lists one record per CDR3 protein. This sample yields some 250,000 distinct CDR3 sequences, of which 13% to 15% are seen a single time; about an eighth belongs to the top ten. This clonotype was counted ten times or more. Its antigen is unidentified. Trimming took 3 bases from V and 5 from J; bases not matched to a gene: 1. The CDR3 sequence is 14 residues long.

The chain employs TRBV12-3 or TRBV12-4 and TRBJ1-3; 10 bases are shared with TRBD1. Sequencing was done on a sample of blood. This sequence was found in a woman in her forties with Graves' hyperthyroidism that later progressed to Graves' ophthalmopathy. In DNA form, the CDR3 reads TGTGCCAGCAGTTTGGGACAGGGGCGAAACACCATATATTTT. This gives the protein CASSLGQGRNTIYF.